The 16 T cell receptor beta chains listed next were all sequenced from one sample in a study of blood T cell repertoires in COVID-19. The table came from immunoSEQ multiplex PCR; TCRdb's copy has only in-frame clones and leaves some out. The table records about 160,000 clones, around 85% of them present only once. The sequenced material came from peripheral blood. The receptors here all came from a human donor with acute or convalescent COVID-19. The donor label of this sample is uncertain.

This clone has only one observation. V is TRBV28 and J is TRBJ1-1; D is ambiguous. Germline V gene lookup returns CDR1 MDHEN and CDR2 SYDVKM. Trimming took 2 bases from V and 8 from J, leaving 12 bases between them. There are 13 residues in the CDR3. This CDR3 is CASSLNVGREAFF. In DNA form, the CDR3 reads TGTGCCAGCAGTTTAAACGTGGGGAGGGAAGCTTTCTTT. Full variable domain (rest looked up from reference TRBV28 and TRBJ1-1): DVKVTQSSRYLVKRTGEKVFLECVQDMDHENMFWYRQDPGLGLRLIYFSYDVKMKEKGDIPEGYSVSREKKERFSLILESASTNQTSMYLCASSLNVGREAFFGQGTRLTVV.

This sequence joins TRBV7-2 and TRBJ2-7; TRBD2 aligns across 8 bases. With 5 bases clipped from V and 5 bases from J, the junction kept 14 bases outside the gene matches. This CDR3 has 16 amino acids. From germline, CDR1 is SGHTA and CDR2 FQGNSA. In DNA form, the CDR3 reads TGTGCCAGCAGCCCGACTTCGGGGGGGCCTCGGCACGAGCAGTACTTC. Its translation: CASSPTSGGPRHEQYF.

The V gene is TRBV10-3, the J gene TRBJ1-1, with 8 bases fitting TRBD1. The germline V gene encodes CDR1 ENHRY and CDR2 SYGVKD. Losses at the gene ends were 0 bases for V and 6 bases for J; bases not matched to a gene: 9. This CDR3 has 16 amino acids. This CDR3 reads CAISESAGGVLAEAFF. In nucleotides, the CDR3 is TGTGCCATCAGTGAGTCTGCAGGGGGCGTTCTAGCTGAAGCTTTCTTT.

This chain links TRBV19 with TRBJ2-5; a weak D match, TRBD2 (5 bases). Looked up from germline, CDR1 is LNHDA and CDR2 is SQIVND (reference sequence). V dropped 2 bases and J dropped 5 bases, with 15 bases sitting between them. The CDR3 sequence is 15 residues long. DNA for the CDR3: TGTGCCAGTAGTATACGCAGGCCAACGGGGGAGACCCAGTACTTC. This translates into CASSIRRPTGETQYF.

The chain links TRBV6-5 to TRBJ1-1; 9 bases map to TRBD1. J was trimmed by 8 bases and V by 6 bases; bases with no gene match: 7. Germline loops: CDR1 MNHEY, CDR2 SVGAGI. CDR3 length equals 13 residues. As DNA, the CDR3 is TGTGCCAGCAGCACCGGGACAGGGTGGGAAGCTTTCTTT. Its translation: CASSTGTGWEAFF.

This chain connects TRBV2 to TRBJ1-5; D unresolved. The V gene's germline CDR1 is SNHLY and CDR2 FYNNEI. Trimming took 3 bases from V and 5 from J, leaving 8 bases between them. There are 13 residues in the CDR3. The CDR3 DNA follows: TGTGCCAGCAGTGACGAGCTTGATCAGCCCCAGCATTTT. Protein: CASSDELDQPQHF.

This rearrangement joins TRBV5-1 to TRBJ2-4; 8 bases align to TRBD2. V was pared by 5 bases and J by 3 bases, with 4 bases of the junction left unmatched. In germline, CDR1 is SGHRS, CDR2 YFSETQ. The CDR3 is made up of 14 amino acids. The DNA of the CDR3 is TGCGCCAGCAGTCATAGCGGGGACAAAAACATTCAGTACTTC. Its translation is CASSHSGDKNIQYF.

This clone was found a few times. The genes are TRBV19 and TRBJ1-2; TRBD1 matches at 8 bases. V lost 6 bases and J lost 4; bases outside the gene matches: 13. Germline V gives CDR1 LNHDA, CDR2 SQIVND (reference sequence). This CDR3 contains 16 residues. The CDR3 spells CASSDRGQGRGYGYTF. The CDR3 nucleotides read TGTGCCAGTAGCGACCGAGGACAGGGTCGGGGCTATGGCTACACCTTC.

This clone is labeled medium-sized (0.01 to 0.1%). V usage is TRBV29-1 and J usage is TRBJ1-2; D unresolved. The germline V gene has CDR1 SQVTM and CDR2 ANQGSEA. The germline V and J ends were trimmed by 4 bases and 4 bases, with 22 bases remaining between them. The CDR3 consists of 16 residues. CDR3: CSVAGRSGKDGYGYTF. The CDR3 DNA sequence: TGCAGCGTTGCCGGGAGGAGCGGGAAAGACGGCTATGGCTACACCTTC. Filled out from reference TRBV29-1 and TRBJ1-2, the complete variable domain reads SAVISQKPSRDICQRGTSLTIQCQVDSQVTMMFWYRQQPGQSLTLIATANQGSEATYESGFVIDKFPISRPNLTFSTLTVSNMSPEDSSIYLCSVAGRSGKDGYGYTFGSGTRLTVV.

This clone was seen more than once but under ten times. The V gene is TRBV5-4, the J gene TRBJ1-3, with D tentatively TRBD1 (6 bases). Between the trimmed V and J ends, which lost 4 bases and 0 bases, there was a span of 14 bases. Germline CDR1 reads SGHNT; CDR2 reads YYREEE (reference sequence). The CDR3 is 16 residues long. CDR3 nucleotides: TGTGCCAGCAGCCCGGAGGGGGGGCCCTCTGGAAACACCATATATTTT. This codes for CASSPEGGPSGNTIYF.

The chain joins TRBV4-1 to TRBJ2-7; 9 bases are shared with TRBD1. Germline CDR1 is MGHRA and CDR2 is YSYEKL. The CDR3 has 15 residues. V lost 3 bases to trimming and J lost 7 bases; unmatched junction nucleotides: 10. The CDR3: CASSQPRDRAGEQYF. The CDR3, as DNA: TGCGCCAGCAGCCAGCCACGGGACAGGGCTGGTGAGCAGTACTTC.

V is TRBV6-5 and J is TRBJ1-6, with D tentatively TRBD1 (5 bases). V gave up 8 bases and J gave up 10 bases, with 21 bases separating them. CDR1 is MNHEY, CDR2 SVGAGI, per germline. This CDR3 is built from 15 residues. DNA for the CDR3: TGTGCCAGCGCTCGGGGCTACGGGGGATCCTCACCCCTCCACTTT. Residues: CASARGYGGSSPLHF.

The V gene is TRBV30, the J gene TRBJ1-1; 7 bases match TRBD1. CDR3 length: 14 amino acids. The V gene end was trimmed by 0 bases and the J gene end by 6 bases; junction bases not matched to a gene: 7. Germline V gene lookup returns CDR1 GTSNPN and CDR2 SVGIG (reference sequence). Here the CDR3 reads CAWSVDRPGAEAFF. Here the CDR3 DNA reads TGTGCCTGGAGTGTGGACAGGCCAGGCGCTGAAGCTTTCTTT.

The chain joins TRBV7-9 to TRBJ1-1, with TRBD1 matching 9 bases. In germline, CDR1 is SEHNR, CDR2 FQNEAQ (reference sequence). Trimming at V came to 1 base and at J to 3 bases, leaving 3 bases not matched to a gene. The length of the CDR3 is 15 residues. The CDR3 coding sequence is TGTGCCAGCAGCTTAGGGGGACAGGGACACACTGAAGCTTTCTTT. Translation gives CASSLGGQGHTEAFF.

Ten or more counts support this clone. V gene TRBV29-1 combines with J gene TRBJ1-1; D remains unclear. Germline assignment: CDR1 SQVTM and CDR2 ANQGSEA. V lost 0 bases and J 0 bases, leaving 8 bases between the germline ends. The CDR3 is 14 amino acids. The DNA for the CDR3 is TGCAGCGTTGAAGAGGCAGGAATGAACACTGAAGCTTTCTTT. Translation: CSVEEAGMNTEAFF.

The chain has TRBV19 and TRBJ2-1; 8 bases are shared with TRBD2. J was trimmed by 8 bases and V by 5 bases; bases with no gene match: 11. Germline CDR1 LNHDA, CDR2 SQIVND (reference sequence). There are 15 residues in the CDR3. DNA of the CDR3: TGTGCCAGTAGTTTCGCCGGGACTAGTGCCGATGAGCAGTTCTTC. It codes for CASSFAGTSADEQFF.